This TCR beta chain was retrieved from a study of blood T cell repertoires in COVID-19. Study details: PBMCs, B-cell-depleted T cells, or T cells provided the cDNA or gDNA that made up the material.

Sequenced by immunoSEQ multiplex PCR; TCRdb stores in-frame clones only, minus some. Among around 160,000 clones, 87% were seen once, and the ten largest hold over 4%. Participants reported their clinical history, and cohort assignment relied on those reports. A case of COVID-19 had been met by exposed participants within 2 weeks before study entry. Germline V lookup: CDR1 SNHLY, CDR2 FYNNEI. V was pared by 8 bases and J by 1 base, with 2 bases of the junction left unmatched. CDR3 length: 14 amino acids. The sample comprised PBMCs or T cells enriched from blood (not recorded which). The chain has TRBV2 and TRBJ2-2; 9 bases align to TRBD2. The TCR comes from a woman aged 40 to 50 who had been exposed to COVID-19. The CDR3: CASGSGRNTGELFF. In nucleotides, the CDR3 is TGTGCCAGCGGTAGCGGGAGGAACACCGGGGAGCTGTTTTTT.